The entry that follows covers one T cell receptor beta chain sequence. What this receptor recognizes is not known. No base quality values were provided; no much bigger clone lies one nucleotide off. Whole blood was collected in K2EDTA tubes by collaborating institutions according to the institutions' own protocols. For TCRbeta analysis, collaborators shipped samples in one of three forms: frozen whole blood, isolated PBMCs, or DNA extracted from either of those sample types. This entry comes from a study of blood T cell repertoires in COVID-19 (dated by TCRdb to 2019 to 2021). Regarding the study in general: Collaborator samples came from the United States, Italy and Spain and covered acute and convalescent phases of COVID-19. The prospective study material was composed of cDNA or gDNA derived from T cells, B-cell-depleted T cells, or PBMCs. Subjects who had been exposed to COVID-19, were actively infected with it, or had recovered from it provided the deeply sampled blood TCRbeta repertoires that made up the dataset. The repertoires were released in a freely available public database meant as a resource for research on the immune response to SARS-CoV-2. The samples were drawn from the first 160 participants of the ongoing ImmuneRACE study and from 950 to 1,500 subjects provided by 6 global collaborators. Sample metadata almost always included a de-identified subject ID, COVID-19 status, age in years and sex. Where available, HLA class I and class II types were taken from metadata supplied by the sample provider and were not determined by assay-based typing. Here is what the overall study found, with its caveats: How much clinical and demographic metadata was included differed by source and by participant, and the metadata was provided uncurated.

The immunoSEQ Assay, a bias-controlled multiplex PCR, was used to amplify TCRbeta CDR3 regions from genomic DNA. As for how the authors treated the data: Within the assay, amplification of reference gene primers was used to estimate how many nucleated cells each sample contained. To quantify the absolute abundance of each unique TCRbeta CDR3 rearrangement, sequence reads were collapsed and filtered. For each sample, productive Simpson clonality was calculated by taking the square root of Simpson's diversity index across productive rearrangements. TCRdb retrieved this table from immuneACCESS and kept in-frame rearrangements only. Not all clones are present; in checked studies, unresolved V genes account for under half, and no reason is known for the remainder. The D gene and trimming were derived from the DNA, and the V and J assignments and clone size from that table. Recorded for this sample are over 200,000 clones; around 86% of them occurred a single time. The top ten clones comprise approximately 6% of the sample.

The junction carries 11 bases between V and J, which are trimmed by 5 bases and 4 bases respectively. The CDR3 has 14 amino acids, counting the end cysteine and phenylalanine. The read is trimmed to its CDR3 DNA, 42 bases read in frame from base 1. From a lookup of the germline V gene, CDR1 and CDR2 are SGHTA and FQGNSA. Sample: peripheral blood. This receptor was taken from a man at least 80 years old with acute or convalescent COVID-19. This sequence uses TRBV7-2 and TRBJ2-2, with TRBD1 as a weak D call on 6 bases. In nucleotides, the sequence is TGTGCCAGCAGCATGGACAGAATCACCGGGGAGCTGTTTTTT. Its protein product is CASSMDRITGELFF.